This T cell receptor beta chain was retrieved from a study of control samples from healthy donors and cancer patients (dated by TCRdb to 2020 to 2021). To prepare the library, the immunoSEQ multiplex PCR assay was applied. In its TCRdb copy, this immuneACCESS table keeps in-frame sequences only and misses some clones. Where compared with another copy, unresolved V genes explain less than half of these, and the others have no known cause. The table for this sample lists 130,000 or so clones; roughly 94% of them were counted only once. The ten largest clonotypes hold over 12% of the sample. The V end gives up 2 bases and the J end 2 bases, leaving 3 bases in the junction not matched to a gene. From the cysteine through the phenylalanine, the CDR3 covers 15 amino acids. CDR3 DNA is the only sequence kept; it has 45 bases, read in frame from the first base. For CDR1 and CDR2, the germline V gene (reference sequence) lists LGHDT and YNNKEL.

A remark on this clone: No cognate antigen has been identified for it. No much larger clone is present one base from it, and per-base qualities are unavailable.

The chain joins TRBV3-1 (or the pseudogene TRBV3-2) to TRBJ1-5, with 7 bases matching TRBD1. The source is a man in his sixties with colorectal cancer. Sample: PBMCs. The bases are TGTGCCAGCAGCCAAAGCGGGACAGGCAATCAGCCCCAGCATTTT. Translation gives CASSQSGTGNQPQHF.